The 9 T cell receptor beta chains below come from one sample, sequenced in a study of identifying expanded T cells in peripheral blood (dated by TCRdb to between 2019 and 2020). Libraries were made using the immunoSEQ multiplex PCR assay. TCRdb obtained this table from immuneACCESS and retained in-frame rearrangements with V and J assigned. These tables miss some clones; where compared with another copy, unresolved V genes account for less than half of the shortfall, and the remainder is unexplained. This sample lists around 100,000 clones; 85% to 90% were detected once. The ten most abundant clones make up about a sixth of the sample. Sequences were obtained from blood. Every receptor here comes from a person aged 18 to 69 in good health.

The V call is TRBV7-2, the J call TRBJ1-1; the D gene is possibly TRBD1 (6 bases). The CDR3 extends over 14 amino acids. V dropped 3 bases and J dropped 5 bases, with 13 bases sitting between them. The germline V gene has CDR1 SGHTA and CDR2 FQGNSA. The CDR3 DNA reads TGTGCCAGCAGCTTTAGACAGGTCGGGACTGAAGCTTTCTTT. Its protein product is CASSFRQVGTEAFF. The whole variable domain, remainder taken from reference TRBV7-2 and TRBJ1-1, is GAGVSQSPSNKVTEKGKDVELRCDPISGHTALYWYRQSLGQGLEFLIYFQGNSAPDKSGLPSDRFSAERTGGSVSTLTIQRTQQEDSAVYLCASSFRQVGTEAFFGQGTRLTVV.

The chain couples TRBV19 to TRBJ1-5; TRBD1 agrees at 7 bases. Germline assignment: CDR1 LNHDA and CDR2 SQIVND (reference sequence). Trimming took 4 bases from V and 0 from J; bases not matched to a gene: 9. This CDR3 contains 17 residues. CDR3 region: CASSNRDSDYSNQPQHF. Written as DNA, the CDR3 is TGTGCCAGTAGTAACCGGGACAGCGACTATAGCAATCAGCCCCAGCATTTT.

This chain connects TRBV5-1 to TRBJ2-3; 11 nucleotides line up with TRBD2. The V gene's germline CDR1 is SGHRS and CDR2 YFSETQ. This CDR3 contains 17 residues. V was clipped by 3 bases and J by 1 base; unmatched bases: 7. The CDR3 spells CASSYPPTSGGTDTQYF. DNA of the CDR3: TGCGCCAGCAGCTATCCCCCGACTAGCGGGGGCACAGATACGCAGTATTTT.

The chain links TRBV2 to TRBJ2-5; 7 bases fit TRBD2. Trimming took 4 bases from V and 5 from J; bases not matched to a gene: 4. The germline V gene has CDR1 SNHLY and CDR2 FYNNEI. The CDR3 has 13 residues. CDR3 DNA sequence: TGTGCCAGCAGTGCGAAGCGGGGTGAGACCCAGTACTTC. Protein sequence: CASSAKRGETQYF.

V gene TRBV19 combines with J gene TRBJ1-2, with D uncertain. CDR3 length: 15 residues. Germline loops: CDR1 LNHDA, CDR2 SQIVND (reference sequence). V gave up 1 base and J gave up 4 bases, with 13 bases separating them. CDR3 nucleotides: TGTGCCAGTAGTATAGGGCAGGCGTATACCTATGGCTACACCTTC. Translating it yields CASSIGQAYTYGYTF.

CDR3 sequence reads: CASSGRGTDTQYF. CDR3 in DNA: TGCGCCAGCAGCGGGAGGGGCACAGATACGCAGTATTTT. This chain uses TRBV4-1 with TRBJ2-3; 7 bases line up with TRBD2. The CDR3 spans 13 residues. V lost 5 bases and J lost 1; bases outside the gene matches: 0. The germline V gene has CDR1 MGHRA and CDR2 YSYEKL.

The chain links TRBV6-5 to TRBJ2-2; D is undetermined. Germline CDR1 reads MNHEY; CDR2 reads SVGAGI. The CDR3 length is 13 residues. Deletions cut 1 base from V and 6 bases from J, with 6 bases between. The CDR3 DNA sequence: TGTGCCAGCAGTTACTTGGGTTCCGGGGAGCTGTTTTTT. This encodes CASSYLGSGELFF.

The chain links TRBV7-9 to TRBJ1-2; D is ambiguous. The CDR3 covers 16 residues. Germline CDR1 and CDR2: SEHNR and FQNEAQ (reference sequence). Trimming removed 1 base from V and 1 base from J, with 13 bases in between. CDR3 sequence reads: CASSLEEPGSNYGYTF. In nucleotides, the CDR3 is TGTGCCAGCAGCTTAGAGGAGCCGGGCAGTAACTATGGCTACACCTTC.

J is TRBJ2-1 and V is TRBV7-2, with 8 bases fitting TRBD2. Losses at the gene ends were 4 bases for V and 4 bases for J; bases not matched to a gene: 6. Germline V gene sequence: CDR1 SGHTA, CDR2 FQGNSA. The length of the CDR3 is 15 residues. CDR3 in amino acids: CASSSHGGAYNEQFF. The CDR3 nucleotides are TGTGCCAGCAGCTCTCACGGGGGGGCATACAATGAGCAGTTCTTC.